Sequencing of this T cell receptor (beta chain) was carried out in a study of shared T cell receptors in the human thymus. Profiled with immunoSEQ multiplex PCR; TCRdb holds only in-frame clones, not every one. The sample lists more than 550,000 clones, 70% to 90% occurring once. Trimming pared 2 bases from V and 7 bases from J, leaving 11 bases between. CDR1 and CDR2 (germline): MNHNS, SASEGT. This CDR3 comprises 14 residues. This same sample was also taken into another study, of human thymus T cells. This second study says: The sample donors, healthy Finnish infants, were having corrective surgery for congenital heart defects. Thymus tissue was removed during corrective cardiac surgery. Thymic as well as blood repertoires seemed to favor certain V and J genes unevenly. Related research found strongly overlapping thymic repertoires in unrelated individuals.

V gene TRBV6-1 combines with J gene TRBJ2-2, with D perhaps matching TRBD2 (6 bases). Sample: thymocytes. The sequence came from a girl under three years old with a congenital heart defect. In DNA form, the CDR3 reads TGTGCCAGCAGTGAAAAGGAGGGGCGCGGGGAGCTGTTTTTT. Protein: CASSEKEGRGELFF.